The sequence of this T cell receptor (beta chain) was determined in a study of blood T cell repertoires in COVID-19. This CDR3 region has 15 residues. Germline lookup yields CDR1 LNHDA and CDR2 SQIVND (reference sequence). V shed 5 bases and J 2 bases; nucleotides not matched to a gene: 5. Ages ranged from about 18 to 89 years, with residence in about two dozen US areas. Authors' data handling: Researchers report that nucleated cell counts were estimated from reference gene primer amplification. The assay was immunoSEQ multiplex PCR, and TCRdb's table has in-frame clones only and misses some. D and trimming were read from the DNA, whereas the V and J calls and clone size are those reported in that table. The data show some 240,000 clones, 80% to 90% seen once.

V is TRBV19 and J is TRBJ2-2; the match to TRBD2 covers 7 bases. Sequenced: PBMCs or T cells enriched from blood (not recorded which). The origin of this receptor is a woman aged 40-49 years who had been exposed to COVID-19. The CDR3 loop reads CASSSWGGNTGELFF. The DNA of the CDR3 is TGTGCCAGTAGTTCGTGGGGGGGAAACACCGGGGAGCTGTTTTTT.